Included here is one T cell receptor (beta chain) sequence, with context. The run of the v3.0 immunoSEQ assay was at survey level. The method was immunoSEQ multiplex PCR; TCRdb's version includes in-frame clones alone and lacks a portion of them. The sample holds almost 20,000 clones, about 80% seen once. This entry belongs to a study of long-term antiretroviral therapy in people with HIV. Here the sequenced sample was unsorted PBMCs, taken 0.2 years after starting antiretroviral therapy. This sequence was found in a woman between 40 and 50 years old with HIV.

The CDR3 DNA reads as TGTGCCAGCCTAGCCGATAGCTCCTATAATTCACCCCTCCACTTT. Its protein product is CASLADSSYNSPLHF. The chain links TRBV2 to TRBJ1-6, with D unresolved. V lost 8 bases and J 0 bases, leaving 11 bases between the germline ends. The CDR3 covers 15 residues. Germline V gene lookup returns CDR1 SNHLY and CDR2 FYNNEI.